The source of this TCR beta chain is a study of blood T cell repertoires in COVID-19. The overall study: The United States, Italy and Spain provided the acute and convalescent COVID-19 samples.

Per the original data handling: Quantification of nucleated cells was approximated via reference gene primer amplification. Sequencing was performed with immunoSEQ multiplex PCR; in TCRdb, only in-frame clones are kept and a portion is missing. V and J calls and clone size come straight from that table; D and trimming were deduced from the DNA. The top ten clones hold around 5.4% of a sample with hundreds of thousands of clones, 83% of them seen once. The CDR3 extends over 14 amino acids. The V end lost 7 bases, the J end lost 1 base, and 13 bases lay between the germline ends. Germline CDR1 is MNHEY and CDR2 is SVGAGI.

The sequencing sample was made of peripheral blood. The TCR comes from a man aged 80 or over with acute or convalescent COVID-19. The V and J genes are TRBV6-5 and TRBJ2-5, with D perhaps TRBD2 (5 bases). The CDR3 is CASTPRGLQETQYF. The CDR3 bases are TGTGCCAGCACCCCACGCGGACTCCAAGAGACCCAGTACTTC.